The T cell receptor beta chain described here comes from a study of cytomegalovirus exposure and HLA in healthy donors. This clone was seen once. The V segment lost 3 bases and the J segment 4 bases; nucleotides outside the gene matches: 7. CDR3 length equals 16 residues. Germline V CDR1 and CDR2: LNHDA, SQIVND (reference sequence). Vbeta (60) and Jbeta (13) primers were used in the PCR. Repertoires were generated with immunoSEQ multiplex PCR, while TCRdb's copy carries only in-frame clones and drops some. The profile shows some 250,000 clones, around 80% of them singletons. The receptor was isolated from a woman aged 60-75 years in good health and CMV-seropositive. The sample consisted of PBMCs. This rearrangement joins TRBV19 to TRBJ1-5, with 9 bases aligning to TRBD1. As DNA, the CDR3 is TGTGCCAGTAGTATCACAGGGGGCGGGAAGAATCAGCCCCAGCATTTT. It encodes CASSITGGGKNQPQHF.